This T cell receptor (beta chain) was recovered during a study of blood T cell repertoires in COVID-19. In the study overall: Material from acute and convalescent COVID-19 was sourced from the United States, Italy and Spain. Sources were T cells, B-cell-depleted T cells, or PBMCs; the material itself was cDNA or gDNA.

Original processing notes: Estimated nucleated cell counts came from reference gene primer amplification. Profiling relied on immunoSEQ multiplex PCR, and the TCRdb table lists in-frame clones only, not all of them. V and J calls plus clone size are reproduced from that table; the DNA served to infer D and trimming. This sample has some 100,000 clones, with around nine tenths found just once. The germline V and J ends were trimmed by 1 base and 1 base, with 6 bases remaining between them. The CDR3 totals 14 residues. CDR1 and CDR2 from the germline V gene are SEHNR and FQNEAQ (reference sequence). The receptor was isolated from a woman older than 75 with active COVID-19. The specimen was peripheral blood. The V gene is TRBV7-9, the J gene TRBJ2-3; a weak D match, TRBD1 (5 bases). The CDR3 bases are TGTGCCAGCAGCTTAGGACAGCGCACAGATACGCAGTATTTT. Protein: CASSLGQRTDTQYF.